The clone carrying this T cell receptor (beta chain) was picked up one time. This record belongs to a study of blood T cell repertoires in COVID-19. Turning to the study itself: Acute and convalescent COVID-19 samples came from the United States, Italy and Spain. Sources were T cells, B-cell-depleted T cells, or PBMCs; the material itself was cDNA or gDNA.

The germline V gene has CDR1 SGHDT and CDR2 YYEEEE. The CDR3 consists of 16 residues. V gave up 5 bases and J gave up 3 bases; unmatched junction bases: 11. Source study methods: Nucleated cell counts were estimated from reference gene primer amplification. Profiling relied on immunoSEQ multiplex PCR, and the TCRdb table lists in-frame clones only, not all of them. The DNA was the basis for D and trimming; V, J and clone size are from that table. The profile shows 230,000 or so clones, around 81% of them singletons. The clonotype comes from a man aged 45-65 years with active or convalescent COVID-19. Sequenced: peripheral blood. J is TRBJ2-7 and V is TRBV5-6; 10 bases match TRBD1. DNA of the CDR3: TGTGCCAGCAGGAGAGGTCTGGACAGGGGGAACTACGAGCAGTACTTC. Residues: CASRRGLDRGNYEQYF.